This is a list of T cell receptor beta chains from one sample in a study of T cells after yellow fever vaccination. A single record per CDR3 protein comes from TCRdb applying MiXCR to the 5' RACE reads. The sample yields some 390,000 distinct CDR3 sequences, about 19% seen once. This specimen consisted of PBMCs, obtained before the yellow fever booster vaccination. Source of these receptors: a man between 18 and 35 years old who received the YFV17D yellow fever vaccine. The CDR3 runs from the conserved cysteine through the conserved F or W. D genes are given only for firm matches. The size entry is marked missing in some rows and otherwise reads once, few, many or a size class.

D	size	V	J	DNA	CDR3
TRBD1	few	TRBV7-2	TRBJ1-5	TGTGCCAGCAGCATTAGGGGGCAGGGGCCGTTTGGGTATCAGCCCCAGCATTTT	CASSIRGQGPFGYQPQHF
TRBD2	.	TRBV10-1	TRBJ2-1	TGCGCCAGCAGTGAAGGGCTAGCGGGGGGTCTCAATGAGCAGTTCTTC	CASSEGLAGGLNEQFF
TRBD1	.	TRBV5-1	TRBJ1-1	TGCGCCAGCAGCTCCTTCGGGACAGGGTATTCCGACACTGAAGCTTTCTTT	CASSSFGTGYSDTEAFF
TRBD1	few	TRBV12-3/TRBV12-4	TRBJ1-2	TGTGCCAGCATCCCAACAGGGGTGGCCATCTATGGCTACACCTTC	CASIPTGVAIYGYTF
.	.	TRBV4-2	TRBJ2-3	TGTGCCAGCAGTTTAGCTAGTCTCGGCACAGATACGCAGTATTTT	CASSLASLGTDTQYF
.	many	TRBV5-6	TRBJ1-2	TGTGCCAGCAGCTTGCCAGGCGCGGGCGGCTACACCTTC	CASSLPGAGGYTF
.	.	TRBV7-9	TRBJ2-3	TGTGCCAGCAGCTTCCCCCCTATGAGCGGAGGCACAGATACGCAGTATTTT	CASSFPPMSGGTDTQYF
.	few	TRBV5-1	TRBJ2-6	TGCGCCAGCAGCTCACAAGTCTCTGGGGCCAACGTCCTGACTTTC	CASSSQVSGANVLTF
.	many	TRBV5-1	TRBJ1-6	TGCGCCAGCAGCTTGGAGGGAATTACTAATTCACCCCTCCACTTT	CASSLEGITNSPLHF
TRBD1	.	TRBV7-2	TRBJ1-3	TGTGCCAGCAGCCCTGTGACAGGGGGCTCTGGAAACACCATATATTTT	CASSPVTGGSGNTIYF
.	few	TRBV7-3	TRBJ2-3	TGTGCCAGCAGCTTACTGGGTCCCGAGGATACGCAGTATTTT	CASSLLGPEDTQYF